This TCR beta chain was captured in a study of blood T cell repertoires in COVID-19 (dated by TCRdb to between 2020 and 2021). Context from the whole study: Samples covering the acute and convalescent phases of COVID-19 were provided by collaborators in the United States, Italy and Spain. The material from the prospective study consisted of cDNA or gDNA derived from T cells, B-cell-depleted T cells, or PBMCs. Subjects who had been exposed to COVID-19, were actively infected with it, or had recovered from it provided the deeply sampled blood TCRbeta repertoires that made up the dataset. The repertoires were released in a freely available public database intended as a resource for research on the immune response to SARS-CoV-2. The samples were drawn from the first 160 participants of the ongoing ImmuneRACE study and from over 950 subjects provided by 6 global collaborators. The sample metadata nearly always contained a de-identified subject ID, COVID-19 status, age in years and sex. Where HLA class I and class II types were available, the types were taken from metadata supplied by the sample provider, not from assay-based typing.

TCRbeta CDR3 regions were amplified from genomic DNA using the immunoSEQ Assay, a bias-controlled multiplex PCR. In the authors' own workflow: Nucleated cell counts per sample were estimated from amplification of reference gene primers within the assay. To quantify the absolute abundance of each unique TCRbeta CDR3 rearrangement, sequence reads were collapsed and filtered. For each sample, productive Simpson clonality was calculated as the square root of Simpson's diversity index over productive rearrangements. What TCRdb holds here is the immuneACCESS table cut down to in-frame rearrangements. Part of the clones is not present; checked against another copy, under half of the missing clones reflect an unresolved V gene, and the others are unexplained. The V and J calls and the clone size are those of that table, but D and trimming were determined from the DNA. The table for this sample lists approximately 70,000 clones; 70% to 90% of them were counted only once. Roughly 3.6% of the sample goes to the ten largest clones.

This clone has more than one count but fewer than ten. Its cognate antigen has yet to be identified. Base quality data are lacking; no much larger clone is found one base away. At one collaborating source in Seattle, patients were enrolled during active infection and were followed longitudinally through the course of disease. The collaborating institutions used their own protocols to collect whole blood in K2EDTA tubes. Collaborator samples were shipped for TCRbeta analysis as frozen whole blood, isolated PBMCs, or DNA extracted from either sample type. Overall results and qualifications from the work: The quantity of clinical and demographic metadata differed by source and by participant and was supplied without curation.

From the cysteine through the phenylalanine, the CDR3 covers 14 amino acids. Only the CDR3 part of the read is kept: 42 bases, read in frame from the first base. V loses 2 bases at its end and J loses 10 bases; junction bases beyond the gene matches: 6. The germline V gene encodes CDR1 MDHEN and CDR2 SYDVKM. The sequenced sample consisted of peripheral blood. This receptor chain uses TRBV28 and TRBJ2-1; 9 middle bases align to TRBD2. The clonotype was recovered from a woman in her 50s with COVID-19, enrolled during active disease. The DNA sequence follows: TGTGCCAGCAGTTTACCGCGGGAGGGCCAGGAGCAGTTCTTC. Translation gives CASSLPREGQEQFF.